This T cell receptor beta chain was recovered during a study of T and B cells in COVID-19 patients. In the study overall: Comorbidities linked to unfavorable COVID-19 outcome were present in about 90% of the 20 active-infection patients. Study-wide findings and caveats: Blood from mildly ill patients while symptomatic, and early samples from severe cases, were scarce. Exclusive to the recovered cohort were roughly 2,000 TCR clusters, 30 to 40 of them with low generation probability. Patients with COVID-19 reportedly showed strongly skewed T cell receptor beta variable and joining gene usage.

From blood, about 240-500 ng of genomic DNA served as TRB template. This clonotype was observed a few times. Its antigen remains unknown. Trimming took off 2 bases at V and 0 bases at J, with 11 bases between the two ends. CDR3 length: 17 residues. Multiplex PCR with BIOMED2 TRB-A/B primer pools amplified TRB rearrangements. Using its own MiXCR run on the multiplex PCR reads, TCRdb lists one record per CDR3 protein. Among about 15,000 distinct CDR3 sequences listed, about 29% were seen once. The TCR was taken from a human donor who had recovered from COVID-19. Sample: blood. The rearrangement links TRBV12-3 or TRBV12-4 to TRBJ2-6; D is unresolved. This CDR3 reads CASSLSAVNSGANVLTF. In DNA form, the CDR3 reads TGTGCCAGCAGTTTATCGGCAGTAAACTCTGGGGCCAACGTCCTGACTTTC.